The entry below gives a single T cell receptor beta chain sequence along with its context. Its antigen is unknown. No base quality values were provided; no much bigger clone lies one nucleotide off. TCR CDR3 regions were amplified from genomic DNA by multiplex PCR using the deep immunoSEQ assay. Extracted genomic DNA from each cell subset was spread evenly across all wells of several immunoSEQ 96-well plates, with each plate serving as a replicate. For sorted subsets, 150 to 250 ng genomic DNA, equal to tens of thousands of T cell genomes, was loaded into each replicate PCR. The purified libraries were quantified using a Qubit 3.0 fluorometer, sized with a Bioanalyzer 2100, and then quantified again using the KAPA Library Quantification kit. A separate single-read 150-cycle Illumina NextSeq 550 flow cell was used to sequence each immunoSEQ 96-well plate. The original methods were these. Because the immunoSEQ output held only junctional sequences and lacked quality scores, the filtering could not match the filtering applied to full-length reads. To assign V/J genes and CDR3, sequences were annotated using PyIR, a Python wrapper for IgBLAST v1.9, with IMGT germline references. Reads were removed for weak V/J assignments (E-value above 1e-6), missing CDR3, stop codons, out-of-frame junctions, or ambiguous translated residues. V3J clonotypes were defined as sequences sharing an identical inferred V gene, J gene, and CDR3 amino acid sequence. Percentage overlap between repertoires was computed as shared unique clonotypes divided by the size of the smaller repertoire. RTK rarefaction, the Chao1 estimator, and Recon v2.1 estimates of unobserved clonotypes were used to assess repertoire richness. Generation probabilities were computed with OLGA for all TCRbeta clonotypes obtained by the gDNA method from four donors. TCRdb's version of the immuneACCESS table is confined to in-frame rearrangements and falls short of the full clone set. An unresolved V gene accounts for under half of the shortfall where checked; the remainder is of unknown origin. The DNA was the basis for D and trimming; V, J and clone size are from that table. The sample records over 2 million clones, 85% to 95% of which are singletons. Approximately 0.41% of the sample belongs to the ten largest clones.

The donors were healthy, HIV-negative adults who had no recently reported acute infections or vaccinations. Every donor was a Caucasian adult living in Nashville, Tennessee, USA. CD4+ T cells were enriched through magnetic negative selection, after which naive cells were positively selected on CD45RA and the remaining negative fraction served as the memory subset. Blood was collected by leukapheresis, and PBMCs were isolated by Ficoll-Histopaque density gradient centrifugation and then cryopreserved in liquid nitrogen vapor phase. Purity and quantity of every magnetically sorted T cell population were checked by analytical flow cytometry. Genomic DNA was isolated from each sorted fraction and quantified by UV absorbance on a Nanodrop 2000c. The data belong to a study of shared clonotypes between healthy human individuals (dated by TCRdb to about 2020). With respect to the entire study: The cohort comprised a couple of women and a few men aged 18 to 49 years. For each donor, CD4 naive and CD4 memory were each given three plates, CD8 naive was given two plates, and CD8 memory was given one plate. Libraries were prepared and TCR repertoires were sequenced by different laboratories using diverse techniques, in order to increase sequencing depth and limit assay-specific biases. Leukapheresis yielded between about 0.9 and 9.5 billion PBMCs per donor. To estimate repertoire size and how much clonotypes are shared between individuals, the study performed deep sequencing of blood TCR repertoires from a few healthy adults.

Study-wide conclusions, independent of this receptor: Incomplete sequencing was indicated by rarefaction of sorted-subset datasets, despite the large sequencing depth. Because the study included a small number of donors, the genetic and exposure-history diversity represented was limited. Based on pairwise subsampling, the degree of clonotype sharing among donors was expected to be affected by sequencing depth. Clonotypes shared by all four sorted-subset donors showed higher generation probabilities than non-shared clonotypes. Larger estimated clonotype richness was generally found for naive subsets than for memory subsets. Across a handful of donors, about 5.2% of naive CD4, 3% to 4% of naive CD8, 2.3% of memory CD4, and 0.3% to 0.45% of memory CD8 clonotypes were shared. Only blood was sampled, and tissue TCR repertoires likely differ from those in blood.

CDR3 length: 15 amino acids, cysteine to phenylalanine. The entry retains the CDR3 DNA only, 45 bases that are in frame from base 1. Deletion took 0 bases off V and 8 bases off J, with a span of 14 bases between the germline ends. CDR1 and CDR2 are drawn from the germline V gene: SGHRS, YFSETQ. This receptor was taken from a young man in good health. Some clones in this sample may be carry-over from other donors' samples. Sequenced sample: naive CD4+ T cells from PBMCs. In light of the paper, this sample's cell subset or site label describes: CD45RA+ positively selected. The chain was built from TRBV5-1 and TRBJ1-4; D gene: possibly TRBD1, on 5 matching bases. The DNA sequence is TGCGCCAGCAGCTTGGGGGATACAGGAGGAGAAAAACTGTTTTTT. This encodes CASSLGDTGGEKLFF.